A selection of T cell receptor beta chains follows, all from one sample in a study of beta chain features in type 1 diabetes. Here immunoSEQ multiplex PCR was the method, and the copy in TCRdb shows in-frame clones only, minus some. The table has under 950,000 clones, 17% seen once. Sequenced sample: naive CD4+ T cells from blood. The receptors here all came from a woman younger than 35 in good health. Each CDR3 is given with its conserved first and last residue. The order of the fields is CDR3 DNA, CDR3 protein, clone size, D gene, J gene, V gene. A D gene is named only where the DNA matches it firmly. Rows may omit the clone size; those that give it use once, few, many or a size class.

CDR3nt: TGTGCCAGCAGCGGGCTGAGGTCGACTAGCTCTGGGGCCAACGTCCTGACTTTC
CDR3aa: CASSGLRSTSSGANVLTF
abundance: few
d_gene: .
j_gene: TRBJ2-6
v_gene: TRBV9

CDR3nt: TGTGCCAGCAGGCAGGGAGACAACATTCAGTACTTC
CDR3aa: CASRQGDNIQYF
abundance: .
d_gene: .
j_gene: TRBJ2-4
v_gene: TRBV11-2

CDR3nt: TGTGCCAGCAGCTTCACGGGGAACAATGAGCAGTTCTTC
CDR3aa: CASSFTGNNEQFF
abundance: few
d_gene: .
j_gene: TRBJ2-1
v_gene: TRBV11-2

CDR3nt: TGCGCCAGCAGCTTGGCCGGGGGCACAGATACGCAGTATTTT
CDR3aa: CASSLAGGTDTQYF
abundance: few
d_gene: .
j_gene: TRBJ2-3
v_gene: TRBV5-1

CDR3nt: TGTGCCAGCAAACTGACTCCAACGAACACCGGGGAGCTGTTTTTT
CDR3aa: CASKLTPTNTGELFF
abundance: few
d_gene: .
j_gene: TRBJ2-2
v_gene: TRBV7-2

CDR3nt: TGTGCCAGCAGCAAAGAGACAGGGGGCTCGTACGAGCAGTACTTC
CDR3aa: CASSKETGGSYEQYF
abundance: .
d_gene: .
j_gene: TRBJ2-7
v_gene: TRBV21-1

CDR3nt: TGTGCCAGCAGCTTAGGGCCAGGCGAGCAGTACTTC
CDR3aa: CASSLGPGEQYF
abundance: few
d_gene: .
j_gene: TRBJ2-7
v_gene: TRBV7-9

CDR3nt: TGCGCCAGCAGCCATTTAGCCGGGGGCACTGAAGCTTTCTTT
CDR3aa: CASSHLAGGTEAFF
abundance: few
d_gene: .
j_gene: TRBJ1-1
v_gene: TRBV4-3

CDR3nt: TGTGCCAGCAGCGTGGAGGACAGGGGACCAACCTACGAGCAGTACTTC
CDR3aa: CASSVEDRGPTYEQYF
abundance: .
d_gene: TRBD1
j_gene: TRBJ2-7
v_gene: TRBV9

CDR3nt: TGTGCCAGCAGCCCCAGCGGCACTAGCGGGCCCTACGAGCAGTACTTC
CDR3aa: CASSPSGTSGPYEQYF
abundance: few
d_gene: TRBD2
j_gene: TRBJ2-7
v_gene: TRBV7-9

CDR3nt: TGTGCCAGCAGTCGGGACTTGCAAGAGACCCAGTACTTC
CDR3aa: CASSRDLQETQYF
abundance: .
d_gene: .
j_gene: TRBJ2-5
v_gene: TRBV7-9

CDR3nt: TGTGCCAGCAGTCCTTCGCCCTCGGGAGAGACCCAGTACTTC
CDR3aa: CASSPSPSGETQYF
abundance: .
d_gene: .
j_gene: TRBJ2-5
v_gene: TRBV27

CDR3nt: TGCGCCAGCAGCTTAGGCGGGAGCACGGGCAATGAGCAGTTCTTC
CDR3aa: CASSLGGSTGNEQFF
abundance: few
d_gene: TRBD2
j_gene: TRBJ2-1
v_gene: TRBV5-1

CDR3nt: TGTGCCAGCAGCTTCCCCCCGAACACCGGGGAGCTGTTTTTT
CDR3aa: CASSFPPNTGELFF
abundance: .
d_gene: .
j_gene: TRBJ2-2
v_gene: TRBV7-2

CDR3nt: TGTGCCAGCAGTCCGGGACCAAACACCGGGGAGCTGTTTTTT
CDR3aa: CASSPGPNTGELFF
abundance: few
d_gene: .
j_gene: TRBJ2-2
v_gene: TRBV6-6

CDR3nt: TGTGCCAGTAGTCGGGGAGGCACAGATACGCAGTATTTT
CDR3aa: CASSRGGTDTQYF
abundance: few
d_gene: .
j_gene: TRBJ2-3
v_gene: TRBV19

CDR3nt: TGCGCCAGCAGCTCTTCGACAAAACAAGAGACCCAGTACTTC
CDR3aa: CASSSSTKQETQYF
abundance: .
d_gene: .
j_gene: TRBJ2-5
v_gene: TRBV5-1

CDR3nt: TGTGCCAGCAGCTTATGGTCGGGCGGGAGAACAGATACGCAGTATTTT
CDR3aa: CASSLWSGGRTDTQYF
abundance: few
d_gene: TRBD2
j_gene: TRBJ2-3
v_gene: TRBV7-2

CDR3nt: TGTGCCAGCAGTGACCCAGCTAGTATGAACACTGAAGCTTTCTTT
CDR3aa: CASSDPASMNTEAFF
abundance: few
d_gene: .
j_gene: TRBJ1-1
v_gene: TRBV25-1

CDR3nt: TGTGCCAGCAGTTACAGCGGGATGCTAGGGCAGTTCTTC
CDR3aa: CASSYSGMLGQFF
abundance: .
d_gene: TRBD2
j_gene: TRBJ2-1
v_gene: TRBV6-5

CDR3nt: TGTGCCAGCAGAACTATTACCAATGAGCAGTTCTTC
CDR3aa: CASRTITNEQFF
abundance: few
d_gene: .
j_gene: TRBJ2-1
v_gene: TRBV28

CDR3nt: TGTGCCGGCACAGACACATACTATGGCTACACCTTC
CDR3aa: CAGTDTYYGYTF
abundance: few
d_gene: .
j_gene: TRBJ1-2
v_gene: TRBV6-6

CDR3nt: TGTGCCAGTAGTATAGATCGCAGGAACACTGAAGCTTTCTTT
CDR3aa: CASSIDRRNTEAFF
abundance: few
d_gene: .
j_gene: TRBJ1-1
v_gene: TRBV19

CDR3nt: TGTGCCAGCAGCTTAGTGAATGAGGCCCCCTATGAAGCTTTCTTT
CDR3aa: CASSLVNEAPYEAFF
abundance: few
d_gene: .
j_gene: TRBJ1-1
v_gene: TRBV7-9

CDR3nt: TGTGCCAGCAGCTTGGGTGGGTCAGGGGTAGATACGCAGTATTTT
CDR3aa: CASSLGGSGVDTQYF
abundance: few
d_gene: .
j_gene: TRBJ2-3
v_gene: TRBV5-4

CDR3nt: TGTGCCAGCAGTGATCTGGGCTGGGCCGCTGAAGCTTTCTTT
CDR3aa: CASSDLGWAAEAFF
abundance: few
d_gene: .
j_gene: TRBJ1-1
v_gene: TRBV6-1

CDR3nt: TGTGCCAGCTCACCAGGCGATGCCGGGGAGCTGTTTTTT
CDR3aa: CASSPGDAGELFF
abundance: .
d_gene: .
j_gene: TRBJ2-2
v_gene: TRBV18

CDR3nt: TGTGCCAGTAGAAACGGGGGAACCTATGAAGCTTTCTTT
CDR3aa: CASRNGGTYEAFF
abundance: few
d_gene: .
j_gene: TRBJ1-1
v_gene: TRBV19

CDR3nt: TGTGCCAGCAGCCCCGGGGGGAACAATGAGCAGTTCTTC
CDR3aa: CASSPGGNNEQFF
abundance: few
d_gene: TRBD2
j_gene: TRBJ2-1
v_gene: TRBV11-1

CDR3nt: TGCGCCAGCAGCTTGCGGCTTCACACAGATACGCAGTATTTT
CDR3aa: CASSLRLHTDTQYF
abundance: few
d_gene: .
j_gene: TRBJ2-3
v_gene: TRBV5-1

CDR3nt: TGTGCCAGCACCACGGGACATTCTAACTATGGCTACACCTTC
CDR3aa: CASTTGHSNYGYTF
abundance: .
d_gene: .
j_gene: TRBJ1-2
v_gene: TRBV18

CDR3nt: TGTGCCAGCAGCTTTCATCCCACCGGGGAGCTGTTTTTT
CDR3aa: CASSFHPTGELFF
abundance: .
d_gene: .
j_gene: TRBJ2-2
v_gene: TRBV5-6

CDR3nt: TGTGCCAGCAGCTTAGCGGACTATTTCGTAGACGAGCAGTACTTC
CDR3aa: CASSLADYFVDEQYF
abundance: .
d_gene: .
j_gene: TRBJ2-7
v_gene: TRBV7-9

CDR3nt: TGTGCCAGCAGCTCCCTTCGGTTCGAGCAGTACTTC
CDR3aa: CASSSLRFEQYF
abundance: few
d_gene: .
j_gene: TRBJ2-7
v_gene: TRBV5-6

CDR3nt: TGTGCCAGTAGTATTTTTCTCCACACAGATACGCAGTATTTT
CDR3aa: CASSIFLHTDTQYF
abundance: .
d_gene: .
j_gene: TRBJ2-3
v_gene: TRBV19

CDR3nt: TGTGCCAGCAGTGAGACAGGGAACTATGGCTACACCTTC
CDR3aa: CASSETGNYGYTF
abundance: few
d_gene: TRBD1
j_gene: TRBJ1-2
v_gene: TRBV2

CDR3nt: TGTGCCAGCAGTGCCGTAAGGTACAGCTCCTACAATGAGCAGTTCTTC
CDR3aa: CASSAVRYSSYNEQFF
abundance: few
d_gene: .
j_gene: TRBJ2-1
v_gene: TRBV27

CDR3nt: TGTGCCAGCAGCGGGACTAGCGGGGGAAGATCCTACTATGAGCAGTTCTTC
CDR3aa: CASSGTSGGRSYYEQFF
abundance: .
d_gene: TRBD2
j_gene: TRBJ2-1
v_gene: TRBV5-4

CDR3nt: TGTGCCAGCAGCTCGGGACAGATTAATGAAAAACTGTTTTTT
CDR3aa: CASSSGQINEKLFF
abundance: .
d_gene: TRBD1
j_gene: TRBJ1-4
v_gene: TRBV7-9

CDR3nt: TGCGCCAGCAGCTTGCTAGCGGGAGGACGGCCTAGCACAGATACGCAGTATTTT
CDR3aa: CASSLLAGGRPSTDTQYF
abundance: few
d_gene: TRBD2
j_gene: TRBJ2-3
v_gene: TRBV5-1

CDR3nt: TGTGCCAGTTCCAAGCGGACTAGCGGGAGCTACGAGCAGTACTTC
CDR3aa: CASSKRTSGSYEQYF
abundance: few
d_gene: TRBD2
j_gene: TRBJ2-7
v_gene: TRBV6-5

CDR3nt: TGTGCCATCAGTGAGTCGACGGAGCCCCAGCATTTT
CDR3aa: CAISESTEPQHF
abundance: .
d_gene: .
j_gene: TRBJ1-5
v_gene: TRBV10-3

CDR3nt: TGTGCCAGCAGCGTGTCCGGGACAACAGGGGCCAACGTCCTGACTTTC
CDR3aa: CASSVSGTTGANVLTF
abundance: .
d_gene: .
j_gene: TRBJ2-6
v_gene: TRBV9

CDR3nt: TGCGCCAGCAGCTTGGCGCCGGGACAGGAGAACTATGGCTACACCTTC
CDR3aa: CASSLAPGQENYGYTF
abundance: .
d_gene: TRBD1
j_gene: TRBJ1-2
v_gene: TRBV5-1

CDR3nt: TGTGCCAGCAGCCGGGGGGGCGCCCAAGAGACCCAGTACTTC
CDR3aa: CASSRGGAQETQYF
abundance: .
d_gene: .
j_gene: TRBJ2-5
v_gene: TRBV4-2

CDR3nt: TGCGCCAGCAACTCGGGACTAGCCTTTTCTGGGGAGCTGTTTTTT
CDR3aa: CASNSGLAFSGELFF
abundance: few
d_gene: TRBD2
j_gene: TRBJ2-2
v_gene: TRBV5-1

CDR3nt: TGCAGCGTTGAAGAACAGAGGATGAACACTGAAGCTTTCTTT
CDR3aa: CSVEEQRMNTEAFF
abundance: few
d_gene: .
j_gene: TRBJ1-1
v_gene: TRBV29-1